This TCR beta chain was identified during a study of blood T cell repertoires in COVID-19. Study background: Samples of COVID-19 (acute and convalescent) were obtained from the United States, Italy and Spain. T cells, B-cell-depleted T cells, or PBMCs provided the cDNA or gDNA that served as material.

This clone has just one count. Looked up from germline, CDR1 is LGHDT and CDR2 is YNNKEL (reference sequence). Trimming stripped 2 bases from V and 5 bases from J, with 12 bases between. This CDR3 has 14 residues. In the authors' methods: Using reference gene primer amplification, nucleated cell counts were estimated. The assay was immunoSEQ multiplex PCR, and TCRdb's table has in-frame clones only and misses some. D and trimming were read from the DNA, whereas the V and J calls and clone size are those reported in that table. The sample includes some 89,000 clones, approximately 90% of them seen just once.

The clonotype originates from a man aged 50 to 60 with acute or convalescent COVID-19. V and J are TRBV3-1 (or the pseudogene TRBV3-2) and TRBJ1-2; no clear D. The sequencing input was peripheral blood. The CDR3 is CASSQRLMDYGYTF. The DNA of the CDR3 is TGTGCCAGCAGCCAAAGACTGATGGATTATGGCTACACCTTC.